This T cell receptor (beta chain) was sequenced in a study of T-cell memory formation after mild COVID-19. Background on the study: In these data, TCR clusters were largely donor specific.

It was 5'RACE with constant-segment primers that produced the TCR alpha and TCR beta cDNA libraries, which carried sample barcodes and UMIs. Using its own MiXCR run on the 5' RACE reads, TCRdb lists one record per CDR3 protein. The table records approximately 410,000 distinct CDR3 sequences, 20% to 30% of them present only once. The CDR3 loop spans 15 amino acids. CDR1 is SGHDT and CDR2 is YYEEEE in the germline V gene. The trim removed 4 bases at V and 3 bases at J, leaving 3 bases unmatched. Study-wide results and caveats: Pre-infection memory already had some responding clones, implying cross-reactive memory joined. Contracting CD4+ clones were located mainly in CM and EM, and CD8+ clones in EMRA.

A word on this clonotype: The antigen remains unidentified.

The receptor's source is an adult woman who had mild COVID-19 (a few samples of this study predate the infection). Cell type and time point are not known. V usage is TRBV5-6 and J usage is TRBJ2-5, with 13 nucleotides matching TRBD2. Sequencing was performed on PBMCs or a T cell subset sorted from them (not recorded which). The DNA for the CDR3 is TGTGCCAGCAGCCGGACTAGCGGGAGAAAAGAGACCCAGTACTTC. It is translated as CASSRTSGRKETQYF. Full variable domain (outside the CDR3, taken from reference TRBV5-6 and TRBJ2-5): DAGVTQSPTHLIKTRGQQVTLRCSPKSGHDTVSWYQQALGQGPQFIFQYYEEEERQRGNFPDRFSGHQFPNYSSELNVNALLLGDSALYLCASSRTSGRKETQYFGPGTRLLVL.